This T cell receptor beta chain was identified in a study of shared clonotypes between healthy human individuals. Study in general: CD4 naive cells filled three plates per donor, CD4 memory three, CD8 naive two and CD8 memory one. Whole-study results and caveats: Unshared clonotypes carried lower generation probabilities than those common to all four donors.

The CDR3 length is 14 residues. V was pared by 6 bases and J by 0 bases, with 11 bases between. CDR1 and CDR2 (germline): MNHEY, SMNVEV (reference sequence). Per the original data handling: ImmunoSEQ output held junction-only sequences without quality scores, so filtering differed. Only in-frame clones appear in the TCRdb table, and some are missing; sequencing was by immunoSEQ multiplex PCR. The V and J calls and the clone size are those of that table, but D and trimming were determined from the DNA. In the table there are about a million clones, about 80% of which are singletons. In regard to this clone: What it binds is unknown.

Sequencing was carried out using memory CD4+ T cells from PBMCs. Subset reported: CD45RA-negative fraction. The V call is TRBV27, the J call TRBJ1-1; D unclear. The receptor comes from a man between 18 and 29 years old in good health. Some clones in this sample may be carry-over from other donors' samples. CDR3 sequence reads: CASSRRTVNTEAFF. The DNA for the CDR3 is TGTGCCAGCAGCCGGAGGACGGTGAACACTGAAGCTTTCTTT.